This TCR beta chain was identified in a study of T cells in localized non-small cell lung cancer. The V segment lost 9 bases and the J segment 1 base; nucleotides outside the gene matches: 7. The germline CDR1 and CDR2 sequences are MRHNA and SNTAGT. CDR3 length: 16 amino acids. Some clones are missing from TCRdb's copy, which holds only in-frame ones; the method was immunoSEQ multiplex PCR. The table lists around 30,000 clones, 94% of them singletons, with around 0.66% in the top ten. The sequence was obtained from a woman aged 40-75 years with stage I lung adenocarcinoma. This specimen consisted of peripheral blood, obtained before any cancer treatment. This rearrangement joins TRBV6-4 to TRBJ1-5; TRBD1 agrees at 12 bases. CDR3 in amino acids: CARPGQGAGSNQPQHF. Written as DNA, the CDR3 is TGTGCCAGACCGGGACAGGGGGCAGGGAGCAATCAGCCCCAGCATTTT.